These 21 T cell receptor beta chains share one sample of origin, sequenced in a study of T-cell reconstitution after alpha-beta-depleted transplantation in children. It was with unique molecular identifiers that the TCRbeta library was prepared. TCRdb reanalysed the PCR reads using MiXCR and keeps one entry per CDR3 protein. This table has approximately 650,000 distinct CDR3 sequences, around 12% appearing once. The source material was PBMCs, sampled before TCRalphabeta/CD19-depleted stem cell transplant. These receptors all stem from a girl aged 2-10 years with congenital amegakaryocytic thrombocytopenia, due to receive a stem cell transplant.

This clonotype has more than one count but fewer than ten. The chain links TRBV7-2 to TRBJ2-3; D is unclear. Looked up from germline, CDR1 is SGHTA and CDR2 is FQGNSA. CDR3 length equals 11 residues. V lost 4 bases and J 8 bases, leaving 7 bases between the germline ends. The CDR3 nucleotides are TGTGCCAGCAGCTCCCTGGGTACGCAGTATTTT. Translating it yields CASSSLGTQYF. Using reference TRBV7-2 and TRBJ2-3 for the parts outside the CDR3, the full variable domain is GAGVSQSPSNKVTEKGKDVELRCDPISGHTALYWYRQSLGQGLEFLIYFQGNSAPDKSGLPSDRFSAERTGGSVSTLTIQRTQQEDSAVYLCASSSLGTQYFGPGTRLTVL.

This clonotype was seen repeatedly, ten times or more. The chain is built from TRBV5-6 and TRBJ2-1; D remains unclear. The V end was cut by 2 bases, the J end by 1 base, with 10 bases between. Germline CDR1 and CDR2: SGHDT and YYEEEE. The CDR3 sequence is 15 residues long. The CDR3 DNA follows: TGTGCCAGCAGCTTCTTACTTAGATCCTACAATGAGCAGTTCTTC. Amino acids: CASSFLLRSYNEQFF.

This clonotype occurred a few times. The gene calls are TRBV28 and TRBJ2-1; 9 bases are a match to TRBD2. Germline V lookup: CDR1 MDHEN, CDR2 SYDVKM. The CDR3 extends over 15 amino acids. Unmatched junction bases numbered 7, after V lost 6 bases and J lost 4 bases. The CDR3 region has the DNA TGTGCCAGCAGGTATAGCGGGAGTGGGTACAATGAGCAGTTCTTC. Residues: CASRYSGSGYNEQFF. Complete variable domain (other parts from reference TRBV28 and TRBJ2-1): DVKVTQSSRYLVKRTGEKVFLECVQDMDHENMFWYRQDPGLGLRLIYFSYDVKMKEKGDIPEGYSVSREKKERFSLILESASTNQTSMYLCASRYSGSGYNEQFFGPGTRLTVL.

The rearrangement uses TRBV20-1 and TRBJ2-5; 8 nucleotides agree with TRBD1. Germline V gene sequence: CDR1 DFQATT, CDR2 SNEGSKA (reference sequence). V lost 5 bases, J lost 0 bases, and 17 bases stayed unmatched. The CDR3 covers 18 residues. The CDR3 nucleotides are TGCAGTGCTTGGGGTAGGACAGGGCAGACTAAGTACCAAGAGACCCAGTACTTC. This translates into CSAWGRTGQTKYQETQYF.

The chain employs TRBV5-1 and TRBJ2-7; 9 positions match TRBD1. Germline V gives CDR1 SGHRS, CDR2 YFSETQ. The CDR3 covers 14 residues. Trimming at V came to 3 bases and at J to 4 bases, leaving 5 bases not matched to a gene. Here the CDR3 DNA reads TGCGCCAGCAGCTCACAGGGGGCAGCGTACGAGCAGTACTTC. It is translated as CASSSQGAAYEQYF. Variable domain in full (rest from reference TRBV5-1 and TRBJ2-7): KAGVTQTPRYLIKTRGQQVTLSCSPISGHRSVSWYQQTPGQGLQFLFEYFSETQRNKGNFPGRFSGRQFSNSRSEMNVSTLELGDSALYLCASSSQGAAYEQYFGPGTRLTVT.

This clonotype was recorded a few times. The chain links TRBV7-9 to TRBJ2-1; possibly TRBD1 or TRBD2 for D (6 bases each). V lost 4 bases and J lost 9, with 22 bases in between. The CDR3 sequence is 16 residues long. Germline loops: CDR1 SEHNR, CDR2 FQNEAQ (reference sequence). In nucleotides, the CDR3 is TGTGCCAGCAGCTGGGGGGCCCTCCCCTTTAGCAGTGAGCAGTTCTTC. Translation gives CASSWGALPFSSEQFF.

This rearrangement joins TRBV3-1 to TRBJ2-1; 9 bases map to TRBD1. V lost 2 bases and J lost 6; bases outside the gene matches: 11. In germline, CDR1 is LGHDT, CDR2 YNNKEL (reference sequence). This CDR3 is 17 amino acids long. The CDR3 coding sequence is TGTGCCAGCAGCCAAAGCTTCTCGGACAGGGGATTCAATGAGCAGTTCTTC. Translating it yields CASSQSFSDRGFNEQFF.

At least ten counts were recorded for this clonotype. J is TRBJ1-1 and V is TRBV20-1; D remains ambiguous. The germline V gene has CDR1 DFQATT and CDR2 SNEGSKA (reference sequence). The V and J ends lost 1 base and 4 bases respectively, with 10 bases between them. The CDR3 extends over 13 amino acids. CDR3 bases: TGCAGTGCTAGAGGGTGGGTGAGCACTGAAGCTTTCTTT. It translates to CSARGWVSTEAFF.

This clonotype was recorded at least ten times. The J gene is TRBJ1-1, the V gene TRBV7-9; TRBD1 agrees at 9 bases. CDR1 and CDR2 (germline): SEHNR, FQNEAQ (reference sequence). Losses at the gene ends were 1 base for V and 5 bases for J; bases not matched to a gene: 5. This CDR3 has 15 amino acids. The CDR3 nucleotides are TGTGCCAGCAGCTTAGAACAGGGGGCTAGGACTGAAGCTTTCTTT. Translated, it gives CASSLEQGARTEAFF.

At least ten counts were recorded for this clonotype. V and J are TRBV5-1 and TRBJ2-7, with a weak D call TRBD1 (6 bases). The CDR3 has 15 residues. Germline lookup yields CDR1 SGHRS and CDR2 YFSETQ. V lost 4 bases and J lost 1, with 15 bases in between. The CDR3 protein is CASSHSPDSSYEQYF. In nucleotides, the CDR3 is TGCGCCAGCAGCCATTCCCCGGACAGTTCCTACGAGCAGTACTTC.

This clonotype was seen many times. The DNA for the CDR3 is TGCAGTGCCCTCCTAAAAGGGGGCTATGAGACCCAGTACTTC. Amino acid sequence: CSALLKGGYETQYF. The chain recombines TRBV20-1 with TRBJ2-5, with 7 positions matching TRBD1. Trimming cost V 6 bases and J 5 bases; bases outside gene matches: 12. The CDR3 is made up of 14 amino acids. Germline values: CDR1 DFQATT, CDR2 SNEGSKA (reference sequence).

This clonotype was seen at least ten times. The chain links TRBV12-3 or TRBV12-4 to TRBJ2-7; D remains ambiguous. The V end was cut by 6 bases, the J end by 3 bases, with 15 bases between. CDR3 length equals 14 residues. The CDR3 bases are TGTGCCAGCAGCGTCGATTTGGGTAGCTACGAGCAGTACTTC. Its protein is CASSVDLGSYEQYF.

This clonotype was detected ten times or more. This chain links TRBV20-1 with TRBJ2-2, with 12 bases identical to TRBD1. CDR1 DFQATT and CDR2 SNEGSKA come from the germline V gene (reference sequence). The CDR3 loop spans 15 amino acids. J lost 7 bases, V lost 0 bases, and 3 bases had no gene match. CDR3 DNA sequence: TGCAGTGCTAGAGAAGGGACAGGGGGCCTCGGGGAGCTGTTTTTT. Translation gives CSAREGTGGLGELFF.

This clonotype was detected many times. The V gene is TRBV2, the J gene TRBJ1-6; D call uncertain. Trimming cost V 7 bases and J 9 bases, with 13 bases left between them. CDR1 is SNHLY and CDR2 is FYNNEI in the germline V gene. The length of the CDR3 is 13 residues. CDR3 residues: CASMVGLGSPLHF. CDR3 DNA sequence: TGTGCCAGCATGGTAGGGTTGGGTTCACCCCTCCACTTT.

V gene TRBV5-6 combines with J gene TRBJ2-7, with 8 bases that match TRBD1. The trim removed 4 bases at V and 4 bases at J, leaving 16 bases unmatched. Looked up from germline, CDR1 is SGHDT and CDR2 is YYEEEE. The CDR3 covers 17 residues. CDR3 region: CASSRNPRTGKLYEQYF. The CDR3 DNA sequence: TGTGCCAGCAGCCGAAACCCCCGGACAGGGAAGCTATACGAGCAGTACTTC.

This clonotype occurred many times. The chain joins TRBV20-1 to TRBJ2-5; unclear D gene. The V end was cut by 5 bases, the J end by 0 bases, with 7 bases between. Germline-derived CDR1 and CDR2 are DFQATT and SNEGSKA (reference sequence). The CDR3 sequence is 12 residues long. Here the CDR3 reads CSAFKYQETQYF. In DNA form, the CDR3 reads TGCAGTGCTTTCAAGTACCAAGAGACCCAGTACTTC.

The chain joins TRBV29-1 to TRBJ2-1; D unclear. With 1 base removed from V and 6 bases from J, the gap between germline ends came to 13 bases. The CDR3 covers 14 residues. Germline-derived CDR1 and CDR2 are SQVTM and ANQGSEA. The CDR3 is CSVEGEANGNEQFF. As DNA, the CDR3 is TGCAGCGTTGAAGGAGAGGCTAATGGCAATGAGCAGTTCTTC.

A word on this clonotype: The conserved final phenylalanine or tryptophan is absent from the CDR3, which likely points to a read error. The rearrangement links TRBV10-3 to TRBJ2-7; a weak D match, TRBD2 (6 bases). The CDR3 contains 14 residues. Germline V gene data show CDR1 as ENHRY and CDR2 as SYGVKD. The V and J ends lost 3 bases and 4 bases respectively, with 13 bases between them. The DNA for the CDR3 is TGTGCCATCAGTGATATGCGGGATAGTTACGAGCAGTACTAC. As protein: CAISDMRDSYEQYY.

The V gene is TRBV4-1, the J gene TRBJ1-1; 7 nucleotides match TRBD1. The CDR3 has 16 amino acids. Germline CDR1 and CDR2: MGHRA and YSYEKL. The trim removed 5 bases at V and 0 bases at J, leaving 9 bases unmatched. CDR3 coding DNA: TGCGCCAGCAGCAGAGGGACAGCGATTATGAACACTGAAGCTTTCTTT. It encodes CASSRGTAIMNTEAFF.

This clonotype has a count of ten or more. The CDR3 DNA follows: TGTGCCAGCAGCTTGGGGGGCCAGTTTGGCCGCGAGCAGTTCTTC. It yields the protein CASSLGGQFGREQFF. This chain connects TRBV7-2 to TRBJ2-1; D assignment may be TRBD1 or TRBD2 (6 bases each). The CDR3 has 15 amino acids. Germline-derived CDR1 and CDR2 are SGHTA and FQGNSA. Trimming removed 3 bases from V and 10 bases from J, with 19 bases in between.

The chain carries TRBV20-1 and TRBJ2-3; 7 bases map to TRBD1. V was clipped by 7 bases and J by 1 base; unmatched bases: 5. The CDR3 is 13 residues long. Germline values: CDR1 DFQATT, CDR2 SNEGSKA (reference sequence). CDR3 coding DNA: TGCAGTGGTTTAACAGGGGGCACAGATACGCAGTATTTT. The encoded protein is CSGLTGGTDTQYF.